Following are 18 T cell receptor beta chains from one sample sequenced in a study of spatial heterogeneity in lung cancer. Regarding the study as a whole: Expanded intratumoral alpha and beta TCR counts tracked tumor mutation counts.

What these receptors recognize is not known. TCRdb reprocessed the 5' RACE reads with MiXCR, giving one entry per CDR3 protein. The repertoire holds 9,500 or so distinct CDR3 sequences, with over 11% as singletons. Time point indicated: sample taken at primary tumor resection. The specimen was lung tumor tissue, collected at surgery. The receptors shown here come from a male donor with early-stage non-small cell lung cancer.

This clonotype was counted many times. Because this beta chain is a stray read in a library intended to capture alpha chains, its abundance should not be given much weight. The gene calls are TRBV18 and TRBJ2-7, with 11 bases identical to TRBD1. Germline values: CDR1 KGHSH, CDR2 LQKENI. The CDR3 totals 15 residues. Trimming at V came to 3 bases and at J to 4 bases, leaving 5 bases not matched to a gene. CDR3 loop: CASSPLGQGEYEQYF. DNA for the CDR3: TGTGCCAGCTCACCTCTGGGACAGGGGGAATACGAGCAGTACTTC.

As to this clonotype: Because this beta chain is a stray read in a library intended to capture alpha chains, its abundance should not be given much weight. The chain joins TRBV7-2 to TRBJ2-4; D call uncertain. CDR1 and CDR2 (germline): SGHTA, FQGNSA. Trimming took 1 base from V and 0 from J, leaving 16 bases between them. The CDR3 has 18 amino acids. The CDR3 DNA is TGTGCCAGCAGCTTAGGGGCCCTGGGGATTCTAGCCAAAAACATTCAGTACTTC. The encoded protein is CASSLGALGILAKNIQYF. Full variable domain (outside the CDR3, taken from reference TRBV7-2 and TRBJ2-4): GAGVSQSPSNKVTEKGKDVELRCDPISGHTALYWYRQSLGQGLEFLIYFQGNSAPDKSGLPSDRFSAERTGGSVSTLTIQRTQQEDSAVYLCASSLGALGILAKNIQYFGAGTRLSVL.

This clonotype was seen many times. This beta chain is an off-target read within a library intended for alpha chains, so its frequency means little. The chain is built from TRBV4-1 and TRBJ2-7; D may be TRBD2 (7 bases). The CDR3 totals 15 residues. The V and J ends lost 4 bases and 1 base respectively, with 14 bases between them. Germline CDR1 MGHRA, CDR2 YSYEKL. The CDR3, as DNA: TGCGCCAGCAGCCTCGAAGGGGGGGGGTCCTACGAGCAGTACTTC. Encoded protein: CASSLEGGGSYEQYF.

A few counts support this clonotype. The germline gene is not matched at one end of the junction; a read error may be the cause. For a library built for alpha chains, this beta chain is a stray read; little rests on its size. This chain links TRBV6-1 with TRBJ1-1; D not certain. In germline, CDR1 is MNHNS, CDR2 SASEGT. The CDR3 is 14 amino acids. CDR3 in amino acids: CTSSLSGFGTEAFF. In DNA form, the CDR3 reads TGTACCAGCAGCTTATCGGGATTCGGCACTGAAGCTTTCTTT.

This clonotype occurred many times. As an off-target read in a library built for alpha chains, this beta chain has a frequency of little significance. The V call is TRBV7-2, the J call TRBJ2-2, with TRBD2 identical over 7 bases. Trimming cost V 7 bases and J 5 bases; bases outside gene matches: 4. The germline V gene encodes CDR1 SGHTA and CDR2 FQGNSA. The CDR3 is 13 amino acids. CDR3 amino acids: CASNGGLTGELFF. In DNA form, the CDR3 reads TGTGCCAGCAACGGGGGGTTGACCGGGGAGCTGTTTTTT.

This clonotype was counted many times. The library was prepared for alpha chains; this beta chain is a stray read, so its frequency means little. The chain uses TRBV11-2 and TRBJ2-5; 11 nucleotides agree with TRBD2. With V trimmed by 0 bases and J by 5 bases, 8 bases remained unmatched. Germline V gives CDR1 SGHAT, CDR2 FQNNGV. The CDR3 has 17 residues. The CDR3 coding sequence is TGTGCCAGCAGCTTAGAGGGTAGCGGGAGGGCCCTCGAGACCCAGTACTTC. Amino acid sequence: CASSLEGSGRALETQYF.

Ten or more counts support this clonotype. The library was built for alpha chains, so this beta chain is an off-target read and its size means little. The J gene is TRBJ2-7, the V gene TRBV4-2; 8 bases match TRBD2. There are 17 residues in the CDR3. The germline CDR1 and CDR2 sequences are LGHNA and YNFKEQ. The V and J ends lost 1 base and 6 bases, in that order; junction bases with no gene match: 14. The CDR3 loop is CASSQAGREGPFFEQYF. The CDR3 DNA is TGTGCCAGCAGCCAAGCGGGACGGGAGGGCCCCTTCTTCGAGCAGTACTTC.

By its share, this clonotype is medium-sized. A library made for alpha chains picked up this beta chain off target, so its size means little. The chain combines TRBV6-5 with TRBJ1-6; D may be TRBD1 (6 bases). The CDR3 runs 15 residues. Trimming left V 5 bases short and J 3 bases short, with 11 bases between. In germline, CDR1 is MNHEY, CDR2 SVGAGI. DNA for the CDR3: TGTGCCAGCAGTGGCCGGGACAACTATAATTCACCCCTCCACTTT. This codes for CASSGRDNYNSPLHF.

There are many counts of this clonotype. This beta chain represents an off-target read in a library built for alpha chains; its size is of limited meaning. CDR3 region: CSAPGGSGETQYF. As DNA, the CDR3 is TGCAGTGCCCCGGGGGGGAGCGGAGAGACCCAGTACTTC. This chain links TRBV20-1 with TRBJ2-5, with 8 positions matching TRBD2. Per germline, CDR1 DFQATT and CDR2 SNEGSKA (reference sequence). The CDR3 length is 13 residues. V gave up 6 bases and J gave up 4 bases; unmatched junction bases: 7.

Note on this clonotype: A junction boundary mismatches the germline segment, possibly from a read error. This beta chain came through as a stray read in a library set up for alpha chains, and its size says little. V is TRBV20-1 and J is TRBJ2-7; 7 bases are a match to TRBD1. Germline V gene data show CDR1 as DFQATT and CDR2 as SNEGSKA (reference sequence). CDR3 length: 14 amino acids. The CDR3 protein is CSAQSGQLAYDQYF. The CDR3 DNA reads TGCAGTGCTCAGTCGGGACAGCTGGCCTACGACCAGTACTTC.

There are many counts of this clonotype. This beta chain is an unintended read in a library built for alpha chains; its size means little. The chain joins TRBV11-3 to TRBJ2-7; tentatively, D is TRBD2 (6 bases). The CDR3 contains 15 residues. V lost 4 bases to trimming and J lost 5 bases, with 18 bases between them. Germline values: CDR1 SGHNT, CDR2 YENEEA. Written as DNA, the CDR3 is TGTGCCAGCAGCTCGGGACTGAAGACTACTAACGAGCAGTACTTC. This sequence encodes CASSSGLKTTNEQYF. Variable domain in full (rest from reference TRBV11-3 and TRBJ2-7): EAGVVQSPRYKIIEKKQPVAFWCNPISGHNTLYWYLQNLGQGPELLIRYENEEAVDDSQLPKDRFSAERLKGVDSTLKIQPAELGDSAVYLCASSSGLKTTNEQYFGPGTRLTVT.

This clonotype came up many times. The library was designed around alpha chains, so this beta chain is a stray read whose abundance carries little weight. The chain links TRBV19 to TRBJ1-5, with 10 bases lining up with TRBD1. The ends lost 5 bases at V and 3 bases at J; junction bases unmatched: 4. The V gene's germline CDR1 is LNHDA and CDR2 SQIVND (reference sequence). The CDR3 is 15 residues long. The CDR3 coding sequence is TGTGCCAGTAGTTTCGGGACAGGGGACAATCAGCCCCAGCATTTT. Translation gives CASSFGTGDNQPQHF.

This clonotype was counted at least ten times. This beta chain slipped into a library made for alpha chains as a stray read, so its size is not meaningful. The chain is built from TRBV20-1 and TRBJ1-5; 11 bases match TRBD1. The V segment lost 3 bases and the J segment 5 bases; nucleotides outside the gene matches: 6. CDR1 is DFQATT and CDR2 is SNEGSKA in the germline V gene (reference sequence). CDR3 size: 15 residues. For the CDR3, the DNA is TGCAGTGCTAGCCGGACAGGGGGCAGCGATCAGCCCCAGCATTTT. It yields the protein CSASRTGGSDQPQHF.

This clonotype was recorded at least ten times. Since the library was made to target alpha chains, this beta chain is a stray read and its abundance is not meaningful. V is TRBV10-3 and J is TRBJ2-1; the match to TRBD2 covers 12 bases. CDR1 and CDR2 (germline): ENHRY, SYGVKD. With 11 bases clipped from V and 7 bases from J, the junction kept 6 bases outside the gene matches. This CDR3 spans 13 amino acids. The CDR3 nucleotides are TGTGCCTCCCTGACTAGCGGGAGTAATGAGCAGTTCTTC. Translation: CASLTSGSNEQFF.

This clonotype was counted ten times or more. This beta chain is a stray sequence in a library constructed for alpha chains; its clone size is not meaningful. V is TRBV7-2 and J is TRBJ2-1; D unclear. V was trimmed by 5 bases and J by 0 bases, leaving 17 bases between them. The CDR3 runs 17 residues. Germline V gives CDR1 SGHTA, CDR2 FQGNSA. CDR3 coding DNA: TGTGCCAGCAGCCCCCTCCCGATCCTTAGCTCCTACAATGAGCAGTTCTTC. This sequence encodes CASSPLPILSSYNEQFF.

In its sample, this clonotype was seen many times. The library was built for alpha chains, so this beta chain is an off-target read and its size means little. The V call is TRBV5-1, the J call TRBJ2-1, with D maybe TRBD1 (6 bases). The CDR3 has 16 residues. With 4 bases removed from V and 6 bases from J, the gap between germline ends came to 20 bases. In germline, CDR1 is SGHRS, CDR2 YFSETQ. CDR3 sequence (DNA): TGCGCCAGCAGCCCACAGGGTCACAAGGGGATCAATGAGCAGTTCTTC. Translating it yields CASSPQGHKGINEQFF.

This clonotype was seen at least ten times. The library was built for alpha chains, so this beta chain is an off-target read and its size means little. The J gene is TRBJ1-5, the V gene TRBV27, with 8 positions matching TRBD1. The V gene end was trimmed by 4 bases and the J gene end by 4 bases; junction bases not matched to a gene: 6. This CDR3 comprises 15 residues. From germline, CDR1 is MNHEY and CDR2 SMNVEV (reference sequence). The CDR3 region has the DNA TGTGCCAGCAGTTGGTCAGGGGGCATGAATCAGCCCCAGCATTTT. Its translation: CASSWSGGMNQPQHF.

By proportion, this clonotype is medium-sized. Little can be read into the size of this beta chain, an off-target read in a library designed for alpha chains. DNA for the CDR3: TGTGCCAGCAGCCCCACGGCAGGGGAGTACAATGAGCAGTTCTTC. It codes for CASSPTAGEYNEQFF. The chain is built from TRBV7-3 and TRBJ2-1; D is perhaps TRBD1 (6 bases). Germline V CDR1 and CDR2: SGHTA, FQGTGA. CDR3 length equals 15 residues. V was shortened by 5 bases and J by 4 bases, with 15 bases between the two germline ends.